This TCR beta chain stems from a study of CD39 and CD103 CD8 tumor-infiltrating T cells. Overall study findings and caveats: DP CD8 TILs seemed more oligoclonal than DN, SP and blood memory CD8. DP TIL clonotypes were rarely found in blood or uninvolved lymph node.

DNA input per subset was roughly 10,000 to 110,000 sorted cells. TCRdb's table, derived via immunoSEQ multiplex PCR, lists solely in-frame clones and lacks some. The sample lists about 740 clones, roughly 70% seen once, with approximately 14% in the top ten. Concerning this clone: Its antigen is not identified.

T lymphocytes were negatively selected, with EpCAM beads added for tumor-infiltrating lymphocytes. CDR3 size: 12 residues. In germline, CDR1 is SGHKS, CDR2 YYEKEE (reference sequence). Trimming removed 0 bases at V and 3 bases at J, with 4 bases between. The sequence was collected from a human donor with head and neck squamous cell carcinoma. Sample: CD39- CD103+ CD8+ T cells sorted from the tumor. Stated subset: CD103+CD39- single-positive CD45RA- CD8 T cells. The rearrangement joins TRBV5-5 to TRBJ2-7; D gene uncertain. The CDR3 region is CASSLDGYEQYF. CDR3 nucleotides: TGTGCCAGCAGCTTGGATGGCTACGAGCAGTACTTC.